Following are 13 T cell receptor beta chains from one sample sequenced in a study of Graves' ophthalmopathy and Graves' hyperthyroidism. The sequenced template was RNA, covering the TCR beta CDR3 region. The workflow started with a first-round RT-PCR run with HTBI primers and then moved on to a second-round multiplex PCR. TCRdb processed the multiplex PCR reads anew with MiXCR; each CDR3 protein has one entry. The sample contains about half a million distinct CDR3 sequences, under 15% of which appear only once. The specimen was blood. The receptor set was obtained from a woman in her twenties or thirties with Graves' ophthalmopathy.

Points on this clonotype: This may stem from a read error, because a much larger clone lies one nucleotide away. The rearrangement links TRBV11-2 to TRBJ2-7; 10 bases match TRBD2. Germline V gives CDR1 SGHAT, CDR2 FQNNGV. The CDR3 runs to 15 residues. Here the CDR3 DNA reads TGTGCCAACAGCTTAGATACTAGCGGGGCTAGGGGGCAGTACTTC. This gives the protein CANSLDTSGARGQYF.

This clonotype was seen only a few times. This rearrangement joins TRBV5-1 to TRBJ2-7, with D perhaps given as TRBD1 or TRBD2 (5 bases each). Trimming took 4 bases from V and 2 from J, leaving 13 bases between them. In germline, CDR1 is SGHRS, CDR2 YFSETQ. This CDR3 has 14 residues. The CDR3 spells CASSPRDLTYEQYF. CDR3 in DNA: TGCGCCAGCAGCCCCCGGGACCTAACCTACGAGCAGTACTTC.

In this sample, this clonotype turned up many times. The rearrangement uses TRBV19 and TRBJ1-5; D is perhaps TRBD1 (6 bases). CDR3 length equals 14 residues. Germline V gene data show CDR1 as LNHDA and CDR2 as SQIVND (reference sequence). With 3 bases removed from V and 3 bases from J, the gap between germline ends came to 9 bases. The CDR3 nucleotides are TGTGCCAGTAGTATGGGACAAGTCAATCAGCCCCAGCATTTT. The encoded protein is CASSMGQVNQPQHF.

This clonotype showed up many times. The CDR3 loop reads CASTGVAKNIQYF. The CDR3 DNA follows: TGTGCCAGCACAGGGGTAGCCAAAAACATTCAGTACTTC. The chain carries TRBV2 and TRBJ2-4; D is perhaps TRBD1 (6 bases). Between the trimmed V and J ends, which lost 7 bases and 0 bases, there was a span of 7 bases. The germline V gene has CDR1 SNHLY and CDR2 FYNNEI. The CDR3 is 13 amino acids.

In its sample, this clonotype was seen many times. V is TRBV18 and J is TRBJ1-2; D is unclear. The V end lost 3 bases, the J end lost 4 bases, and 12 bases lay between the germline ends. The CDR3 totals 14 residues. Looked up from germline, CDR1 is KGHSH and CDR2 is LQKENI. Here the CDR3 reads CASSPDDNIYGYTF. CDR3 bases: TGTGCCAGCTCACCTGACGACAATATCTATGGCTACACCTTC.

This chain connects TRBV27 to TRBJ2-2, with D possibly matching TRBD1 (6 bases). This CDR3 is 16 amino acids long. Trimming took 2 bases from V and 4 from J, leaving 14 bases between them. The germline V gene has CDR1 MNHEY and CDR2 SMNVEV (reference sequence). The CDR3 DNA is TGTGCCAGCAGTTTAAGTTCAGGGGTCGGCACCGGGGAGCTGTTTTTT. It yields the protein CASSLSSGVGTGELFF.

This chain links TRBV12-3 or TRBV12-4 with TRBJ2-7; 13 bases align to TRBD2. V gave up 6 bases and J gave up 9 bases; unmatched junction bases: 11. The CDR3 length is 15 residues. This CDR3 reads CASSVGTSGIQVQYF. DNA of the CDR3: TGTGCCAGCAGCGTCGGGACTAGCGGGATTCAGGTGCAGTACTTC.

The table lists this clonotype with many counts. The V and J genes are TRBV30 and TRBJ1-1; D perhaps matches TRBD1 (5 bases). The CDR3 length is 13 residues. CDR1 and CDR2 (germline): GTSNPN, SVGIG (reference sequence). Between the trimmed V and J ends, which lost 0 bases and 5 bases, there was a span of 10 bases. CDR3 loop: CAWSVQDRTEAFF. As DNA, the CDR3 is TGTGCCTGGAGTGTACAGGACCGAACTGAAGCTTTCTTT.

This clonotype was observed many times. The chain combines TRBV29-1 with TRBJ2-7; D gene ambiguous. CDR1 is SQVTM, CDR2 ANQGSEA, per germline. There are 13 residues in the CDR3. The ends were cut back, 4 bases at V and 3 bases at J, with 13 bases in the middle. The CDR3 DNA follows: TGCAGCGTTGTGGGCGCGAACGGCTACGAGCAGTACTTC. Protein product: CSVVGANGYEQYF.

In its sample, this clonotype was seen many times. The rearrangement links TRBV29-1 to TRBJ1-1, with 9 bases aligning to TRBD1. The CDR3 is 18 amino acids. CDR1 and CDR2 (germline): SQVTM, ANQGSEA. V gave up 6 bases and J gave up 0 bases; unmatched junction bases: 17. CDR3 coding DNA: TGCAGCGTACAAGGGAGCCGTTCAGGACAGGGGTTGAACACTGAAGCTTTCTTT. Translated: CSVQGSRSGQGLNTEAFF.

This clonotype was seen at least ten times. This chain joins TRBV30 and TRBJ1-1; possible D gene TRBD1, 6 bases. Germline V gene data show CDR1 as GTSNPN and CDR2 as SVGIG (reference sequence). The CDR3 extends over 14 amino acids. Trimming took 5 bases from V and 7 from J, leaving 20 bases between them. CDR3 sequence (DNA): TGTGCCTGGTACGACAGGTACTACACTGGTGAAGCTTTCTTT. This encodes CAWYDRYYTGEAFF.

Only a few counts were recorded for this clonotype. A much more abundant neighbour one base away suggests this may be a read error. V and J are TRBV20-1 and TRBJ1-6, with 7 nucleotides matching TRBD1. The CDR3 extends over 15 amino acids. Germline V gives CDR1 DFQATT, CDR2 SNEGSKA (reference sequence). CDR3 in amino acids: CSAFYPGQLNSHLHF. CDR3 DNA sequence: TGCAGTGCTTTTTACCCGGGACAGCTTAATTCACACCTCCACTTT.

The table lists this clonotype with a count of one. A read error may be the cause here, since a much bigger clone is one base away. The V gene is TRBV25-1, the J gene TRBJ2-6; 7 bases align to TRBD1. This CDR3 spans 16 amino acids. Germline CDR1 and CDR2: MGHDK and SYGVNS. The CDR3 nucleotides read TGTGCCAGCAGCACCACCGAGGGGGCTGGGGCCAACGTCCTGGCTTTC. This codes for CASSTTEGAGANVLAF.